The TCR beta chain under discussion was sequenced for a study of tumor-infiltrating lymphocytes in localized non-small cell lung cancer. For the study at large: Resected tumor was paired with non-adjacent uninvolved lung from the same patient. Study-level results: Different pieces of the same tissue were used for each assay. Tumor T-cell fraction from TCR sequencing was not associated with recurrence-free survival (p = 0.61).

A note on this clone: Its specificity is not known.

This table comes from immunoSEQ multiplex PCR, and its TCRdb copy is limited to in-frame clones, with some not included. The table records approximately 10,000 clones, 84% of them present only once. Input material: lung tumor tissue. This sequence was found in a human donor with non-small cell lung cancer.

CDR3 amino acids: CASSPGGEQYF. The CDR3 bases are TGTGCCAGCAGTCCAGGGGGCGAGCAGTACTTC. This chain joins TRBV2 and TRBJ2-7, with 7 bases that match TRBD1. The length of the CDR3 is 11 residues. Germline V lookup: CDR1 SNHLY, CDR2 FYNNEI. The V and J ends lost 5 bases and 6 bases, in that order; junction bases with no gene match: 1.